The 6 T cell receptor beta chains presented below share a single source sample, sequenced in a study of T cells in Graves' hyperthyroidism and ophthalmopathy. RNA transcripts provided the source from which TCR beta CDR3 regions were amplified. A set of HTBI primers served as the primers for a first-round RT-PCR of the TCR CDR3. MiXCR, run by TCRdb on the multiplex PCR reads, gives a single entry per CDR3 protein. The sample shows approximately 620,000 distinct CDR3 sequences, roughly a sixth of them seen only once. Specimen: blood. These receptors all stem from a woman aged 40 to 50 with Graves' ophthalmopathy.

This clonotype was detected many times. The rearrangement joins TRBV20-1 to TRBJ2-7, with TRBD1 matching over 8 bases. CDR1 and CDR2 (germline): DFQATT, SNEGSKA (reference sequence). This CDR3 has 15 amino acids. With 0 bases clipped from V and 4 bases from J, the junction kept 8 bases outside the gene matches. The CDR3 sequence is CSARDRAQGVYEQYF. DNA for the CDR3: TGCAGTGCTAGAGATCGGGCACAGGGGGTGTACGAGCAGTACTTC.

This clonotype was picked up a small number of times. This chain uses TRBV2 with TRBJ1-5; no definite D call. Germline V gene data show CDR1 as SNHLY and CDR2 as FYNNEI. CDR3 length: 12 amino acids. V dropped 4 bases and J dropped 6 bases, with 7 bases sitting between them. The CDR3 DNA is TGTGCCAGCAGTGGATTTACTCAGCCCCAGCATTTT. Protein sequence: CASSGFTQPQHF.

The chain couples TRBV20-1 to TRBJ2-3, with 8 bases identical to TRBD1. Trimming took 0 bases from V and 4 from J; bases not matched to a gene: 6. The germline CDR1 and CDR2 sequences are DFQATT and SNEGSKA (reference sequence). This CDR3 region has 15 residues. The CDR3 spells CSARELGQVADTQYF. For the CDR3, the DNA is TGCAGTGCTAGAGAGTTGGGACAGGTGGCAGATACGCAGTATTTT.

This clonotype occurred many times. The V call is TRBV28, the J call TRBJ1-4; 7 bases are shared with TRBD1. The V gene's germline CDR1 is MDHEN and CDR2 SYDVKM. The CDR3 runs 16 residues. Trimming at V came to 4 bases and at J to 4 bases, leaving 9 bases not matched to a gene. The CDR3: CASSSLRDRVNEKLFF. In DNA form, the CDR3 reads TGTGCCAGCAGTTCTCTCCGGGACAGAGTTAATGAAAAACTGTTTTTT.

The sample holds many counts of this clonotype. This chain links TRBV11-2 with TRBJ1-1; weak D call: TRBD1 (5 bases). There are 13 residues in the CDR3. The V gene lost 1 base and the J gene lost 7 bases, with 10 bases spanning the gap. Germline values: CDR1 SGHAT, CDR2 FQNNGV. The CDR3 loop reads CASSLGRQFEAFF. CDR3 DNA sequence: TGTGCCAGCAGCTTAGGACGACAGTTTGAAGCTTTCTTT. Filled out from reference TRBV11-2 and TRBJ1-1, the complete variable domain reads EAGVAQSPRYKIIEKRQSVAFWCNPISGHATLYWYQQILGQGPKLLIQFQNNGVVDDSQLPKDRFSAERLKGVDSTLKIQPAKLEDSAVYLCASSLGRQFEAFFGQGTRLTVV.

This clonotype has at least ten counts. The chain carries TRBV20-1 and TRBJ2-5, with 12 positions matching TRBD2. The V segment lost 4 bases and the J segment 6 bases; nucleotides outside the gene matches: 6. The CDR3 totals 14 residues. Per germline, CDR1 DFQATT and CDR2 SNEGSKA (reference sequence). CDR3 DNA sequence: TGCAGTGCTACTCTAGCGGGGGGGCCTCAGACCCAGTACTTC. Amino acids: CSATLAGGPQTQYF.